These 20 T cell receptor beta chains were all obtained from the same sample, sequenced in a study of technical replicates of blood from a few donors. The data were produced by immunoSEQ multiplex PCR, yet TCRdb's version contains in-frame clones alone and is incomplete. The table records roughly 59,000 clones, approximately 86% of them present only once. Sequencing was done on a sample of PBMCs. The receptors originated from a human donor in good health. Some clones in this sample may be carry-over from other donors' samples.

This clone appeared once. The chain uses TRBV15 and TRBJ2-5, with D tentatively TRBD2 (5 bases). Per germline, CDR1 LNHNV and CDR2 YYDKDF (reference sequence). Trimming removed 3 bases at V and 4 bases at J, with 12 bases between. The CDR3 spans 14 residues. The CDR3, as DNA: TGTGCCACCAGCAGTACCGGACTGGGAGAGACCCAGTACTTC. Its translation: CATSSTGLGETQYF.

The V and J genes are TRBV7-2 and TRBJ2-1, with a tentative D call TRBD1 (6 bases). V lost 5 bases and J lost 4, with 12 bases in between. CDR1 is SGHTA, CDR2 FQGNSA, per germline. This CDR3 is built from 14 residues. The CDR3, as DNA: TGTGCCAGCAGCGGGGGCAGGGCGTACAATGAGCAGTTCTTC. It yields the protein CASSGGRAYNEQFF.

The chain combines TRBV9 with TRBJ2-3, with 10 bases that match TRBD2. From germline, CDR1 is SGDLS and CDR2 YYNGEE. The CDR3 runs 16 residues. Trimming removed 1 base from V and 2 bases from J; junction bases left unmatched: 4. The CDR3 reads CASSVNSGGHTDTQYF. CDR3 nucleotide sequence: TGTGCCAGCAGCGTAAATAGCGGGGGGCACACAGATACGCAGTATTTT.

This chain connects TRBV5-4 to TRBJ1-2; possible D gene TRBD1, 5 bases. Trimming cost V 9 bases and J 3 bases, with 21 bases left between them. Germline loops: CDR1 SGHNT, CDR2 YYREEE (reference sequence). This CDR3 is built from 15 residues. The CDR3 DNA is TGTGCCATCCGGGACTCACAGTCGTGGTACTATGGCTACACCTTC. Translated, it gives CAIRDSQSWYYGYTF.

The rearrangement links TRBV10-3 to TRBJ2-2, with D maybe TRBD1 (5 bases). The CDR3 extends over 16 amino acids. Germline V lookup: CDR1 ENHRY, CDR2 SYGVKD. V was cut by 0 bases and J by 5 bases, with 13 bases left in between. The CDR3 here is CAISESYSGRTGELFF. Here the CDR3 DNA reads TGTGCCATCAGTGAGTCGTACTCAGGGCGAACCGGGGAGCTGTTTTTT.

The V gene is TRBV10-3, the J gene TRBJ2-7; 9 positions match TRBD2. This CDR3 has 14 residues. CDR1 and CDR2 from the germline V gene are ENHRY and SYGVKD. With 4 bases clipped from V and 2 bases from J, the junction kept 3 bases outside the gene matches. The CDR3 DNA reads TGTGCCATCAGTGTGCTAGCGGGGCCCTACGAGCAGTACTTC. This gives the protein CAISVLAGPYEQYF.

This chain links TRBV7-2 with TRBJ1-1, with 9 bases that match TRBD1. Trimming removed 5 bases from V and 5 bases from J; junction bases left unmatched: 9. Germline lookup yields CDR1 SGHTA and CDR2 FQGNSA. CDR3 length: 15 residues. The CDR3 sequence is CASSKPGQGKTEAFF. The CDR3 coding sequence is TGTGCCAGCAGCAAGCCGGGACAGGGAAAAACTGAAGCTTTCTTT.

This clone was observed a single time. This chain uses TRBV5-1 with TRBJ2-5; 11 bases agree with TRBD2. In germline, CDR1 is SGHRS, CDR2 YFSETQ. V shed 0 bases, J shed 7 bases, and the junction held 5 bases outside the gene matches. The CDR3 is 15 residues long. CDR3 residues: CASSLVTSGDRTQYF. For the CDR3, the DNA is TGCGCCAGCAGCTTGGTGACTAGCGGGGACCGGACCCAGTACTTC.

Only a few counts were recorded for this clone. The CDR3 coding sequence is TGTGCCAGCAGTGACCGCGGGCTGGGGACTGAAGCTTTCTTT. It encodes CASSDRGLGTEAFF. This chain joins TRBV6-5 and TRBJ1-1; D call uncertain. In germline, CDR1 is MNHEY, CDR2 SVGAGI. V was shortened by 5 bases and J by 5 bases, with 15 bases between the two germline ends. The CDR3 length is 14 residues.

This clone was observed a single time. V and J are TRBV6-6 and TRBJ2-3, with D possibly TRBD1 on 6 matching bases. The germline V gene has CDR1 MNHNY and CDR2 SVGAGI (reference sequence). The CDR3 totals 14 residues. The ends were cut back, 6 bases at V and 4 bases at J, with 14 bases in the middle. CDR3 loop: CASRSGWGPDTQYF. The CDR3 nucleotides are TGTGCCAGCAGATCTGGCTGGGGGCCAGATACGCAGTATTTT.

The genes are TRBV5-1 and TRBJ2-2; 10 nucleotides align to TRBD2. V shed 0 bases, J shed 5 bases, and the junction held 10 bases outside the gene matches. The CDR3 is 18 residues long. Germline CDR1 and CDR2: SGHRS and YFSETQ. CDR3 amino acids: CASSLDVLAGGPTGELFF. The CDR3 DNA follows: TGCGCCAGCAGCTTGGATGTTTTAGCGGGAGGACCAACCGGGGAGCTGTTTTTT.

The chain employs TRBV15 and TRBJ1-1; 7 bases map to TRBD1. J lost 1 base, V lost 0 bases, and 5 bases had no gene match. CDR3 length equals 16 residues. The germline V gene has CDR1 LNHNV and CDR2 YYDKDF (reference sequence). The CDR3 nucleotides are TGTGCCACCAGCAGAGATCTAGGGGGCAGGAACACTGAAGCTTTCTTT. As protein: CATSRDLGGRNTEAFF. Combining the CDR3 with reference TRBV15 and TRBJ1-1 gives the whole variable domain DAMVIQNPRYQVTQFGKPVTLSCSQTLNHNVMYWYQQKSSQAPKLLFHYYDKDFNNEADTPDNFQSRRPNTSFCFLDIRSPGLGDTAMYLCATSRDLGGRNTEAFFGQGTRLTVV.

The chain uses TRBV6-4 and TRBJ1-6, with 7 positions matching TRBD1. V lost 6 bases, J lost 9 bases, and 8 bases stayed unmatched. Germline loops: CDR1 MRHNA, CDR2 SNTAGT. The CDR3 consists of 14 residues. For the CDR3, the DNA is TGTGCCAGCAGCCCCGGGACAGACCGTTCACCCCTCCACTTT. This gives the protein CASSPGTDRSPLHF.

The chain has TRBV19 and TRBJ2-4, with 9 positions matching TRBD1. CDR3 length: 15 residues. Germline V CDR1 and CDR2: LNHDA, SQIVND (reference sequence). V shed 7 bases and J 8 bases; nucleotides not matched to a gene: 12. The DNA for the CDR3 is TGTGCCAGTAATTCGGGAGACAGGGGGTTTGACATTCAGTACTTC. This encodes CASNSGDRGFDIQYF.

This sequence joins TRBV7-8 and TRBJ2-5; 15 positions match TRBD2. Germline V gives CDR1 SGHVS, CDR2 FQNEAQ. The CDR3 runs to 20 residues. V shed 1 base and J 0 bases; nucleotides not matched to a gene: 9. This chain's CDR3 is CASSLGRGTSGRRYQETQYF. The CDR3 nucleotides are TGTGCCAGCAGCTTAGGGCGAGGGACTAGCGGGAGGAGGTACCAAGAGACCCAGTACTTC.

Here the CDR3 reads CASSYRSVTERGAFF. CDR3 sequence (DNA): TGTGCCAGCAGTTACAGGTCTGTCACAGAAAGGGGAGCTTTCTTT. V is TRBV6-6 and J is TRBJ1-1, with D possibly being TRBD1 (5 bases). Per germline, CDR1 MNHNY and CDR2 SVGAGI (reference sequence). There are 15 residues in the CDR3. V shed 2 bases and J shed 10 bases, with 20 bases lying between them.

This rearrangement joins TRBV5-4 to TRBJ2-1; no reliable D call. This CDR3 has 13 residues. V was clipped by 1 base and J by 5 bases, with 7 bases between them. Germline V CDR1 and CDR2: SGHNT, YYREEE (reference sequence). Written as DNA, the CDR3 is TGTGCCAGCAGCTTGCCCCCAGACAATGAGCAGTTCTTC. Protein product: CASSLPPDNEQFF.

V usage is TRBV6-5 and J usage is TRBJ1-2; 9 nucleotides match TRBD1. V lost 0 bases, J lost 4 bases, and 0 bases stayed unmatched. This CDR3 spans 14 amino acids. Germline V gene sequence: CDR1 MNHEY, CDR2 SVGAGI. DNA for the CDR3: TGTGCCAGCAGTTACTCGACAGGGGGCTATGGCTACACCTTC. Protein: CASSYSTGGYGYTF.

The rearrangement uses TRBV7-9 and TRBJ2-5, with 15 nucleotides matching TRBD2. The CDR3 extends over 18 amino acids. Germline trimming cut 5 bases from V and 1 base from J; bases unmatched to any gene: 8. Germline loops: CDR1 SEHNR, CDR2 FQNEAQ (reference sequence). CDR3 amino acids: CASSARTSGRGSQETQYF. The CDR3 DNA follows: TGTGCCAGCAGCGCGAGGACTAGCGGGAGGGGATCCCAAGAGACCCAGTACTTC.

This chain joins TRBV19 and TRBJ2-1; D may be TRBD2 (6 bases). CDR3 length equals 16 residues. The ends were cut back, 9 bases at V and 3 bases at J, with 21 bases in the middle. Per germline, CDR1 LNHDA and CDR2 SQIVND (reference sequence). The CDR3 reads CASGASFGGRYNEQFF. The CDR3, as DNA: TGTGCCAGCGGGGCTTCGTTCGGGGGACGCTACAATGAGCAGTTCTTC.